This note documents a single T cell receptor (beta chain) sequence. Its antigen is still unknown. This sample is part of a study of monozygotic twins with inflammatory bowel disease. Germline CDR1 and CDR2: DFQATT and SNEGSKA (reference sequence). The CDR3 consists of 15 residues. Study results and caveats: IBD patients carried less diverse TCRbeta repertoires (inverse Simpson) than healthy co-twins. The existence of one strong signal or clonotype linked to IBD lacked support. Clonotype overlap with others was lower in IBD patients than in healthy twins, a difference that was greatest with disease activity.

TCRdb re-analyzed the 5' RACE reads; it lists each CDR3 protein once, without DNA. There are roughly 90,000 distinct CDR3 sequences in the sample, with less than 7.5% held by the top ten. Blood samples of 2 to 3 ml were drawn from every donor. The chain has TRBV20-1 and TRBJ1-6; checking the TCRdb D call of TRBD1 is not possible without DNA. The sequence was collected from a human donor with ulcerative colitis or Crohn's disease, or a healthy co-twin of an affected twin (not recorded which). The sequencing input was blood. CDR3 loop: CSARGGGSNNSPLHF.